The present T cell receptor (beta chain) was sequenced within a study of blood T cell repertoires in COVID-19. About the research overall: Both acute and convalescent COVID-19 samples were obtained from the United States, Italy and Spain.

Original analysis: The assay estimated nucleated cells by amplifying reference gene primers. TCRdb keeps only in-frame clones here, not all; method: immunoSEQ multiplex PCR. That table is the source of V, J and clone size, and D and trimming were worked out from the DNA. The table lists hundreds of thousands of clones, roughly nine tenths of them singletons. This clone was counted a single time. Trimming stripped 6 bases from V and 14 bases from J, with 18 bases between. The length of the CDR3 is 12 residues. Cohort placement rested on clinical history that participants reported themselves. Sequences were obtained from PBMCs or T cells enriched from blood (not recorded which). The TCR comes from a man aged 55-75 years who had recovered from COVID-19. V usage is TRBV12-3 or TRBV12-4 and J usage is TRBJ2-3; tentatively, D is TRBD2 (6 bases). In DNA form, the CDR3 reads TGTGCCAGCAGACCCGGTGGAGGGTACCCGTATTTT. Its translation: CASRPGGGYPYF.